A selection of T cell receptor beta chains follows, all from one sample in a study of regulatory T cells in long-lasting Graves disease. TCRdb independently ran MiXCR on the multiplex PCR reads; one entry per CDR3 protein. Here the sample spans a few hundred thousand distinct CDR3 sequences, roughly 14% being singletons. This sample also appeared in a second study, on T cells in Graves' hyperthyroidism and ophthalmopathy.

The source was peripheral blood mononuclear cells (PBMCs), collected at new diagnosis, from a patient treated with antithyroid drugs. These TCRs come from a man aged 30-40 years with Graves disease. The CDR3 runs from the conserved cysteine through the conserved F or W. Each record gives: D gene, clone size, V gene, CDR3 length, J gene, CDR3 DNA, CDR3 protein. D genes are given only for firm matches. Size tells how often a clone was seen (once, few, many) or the class of an expanded clone, and some rows leave it out.

TRBD2	NA	TRBV4-2	17	TRBJ2-3	TGTGCCAGCAGCCAAGATATGACTAGCGGGAGTTCAGATACGCAGTATTTT	CASSQDMTSGSSDTQYF
NA	many	TRBV10-3	16	TRBJ1-2	TGTGCCATCAGTGCCGGGGGGACGGTGGAAGATTATGGCTACACCTTC	CAISAGGTVEDYGYTF
NA	many	TRBV12-5	13	TRBJ2-5	TGTGCTAGTGGTTCCGGACTTCAAGAGACCCAGTACTTC	CASGSGLQETQYF
NA	many	TRBV6-2/TRBV6-3	15	TRBJ2-5	TGTGCCAGCAGTGAAAGCCTACCTTCCCAAGAGACCCAGTACTTC	CASSESLPSQETQYF
NA	many	TRBV7-2	13	TRBJ1-2	TGTGCCAGCAGCTTGGGACTTCAAGGGGGCTACACCTTC	CASSLGLQGGYTF
NA	many	TRBV5-6	13	TRBJ2-7	TGTGCCAGCAGCTTCCGCTGGGGCTACGAGCAGTACTTC	CASSFRWGYEQYF
TRBD1	many	TRBV12-3/TRBV12-4	14	TRBJ1-6	TGTGCCAGCAGTCCCCGGACAGGGGGATCACCCCTCCACTTT	CASSPRTGGSPLHF
TRBD1	few	TRBV30	13	TRBJ1-4	TGTGCCTGGGCGGGACAGGGTAATGAAAGACTGTTTTTT	CAWAGQGNERLFF
TRBD2	many	TRBV27	13	TRBJ2-1	TGTGCCAGCAGACTAGCGGGGCTCAATGAGCAGTTCTTC	CASRLAGLNEQFF
TRBD2	many	TRBV20-1	15	TRBJ2-7	TGCAGTGCTAGTGATAGCGGGAGGCTGACCTACGAGCAGTACTTC	CSASDSGRLTYEQYF
TRBD2	NA	TRBV29-1	13	TRBJ2-7	TGCAGCGTCGGTTTAAAGGGAGGGCGTGAGCAGTACTTC	CSVGLKGGREQYF
NA	many	TRBV28	16	TRBJ1-3	TGTGCCAGCAGTCAATTATACTTTGGGGCTGGAAACACCATATATTTT	CASSQLYFGAGNTIYF
NA	many	TRBV29-1	11	TRBJ2-1	TGCAGCGTTCTAGGCGGTAATGAGCAGTTCTTC	CSVLGGNEQFF
NA	many	TRBV20-1	14	TRBJ1-2	TGCAGTGCGTCCAGGGAGGCCCTTAACTATGGCTACACCTTC	CSASREALNYGYTF
NA	many	TRBV7-9	16	TRBJ2-7	TGTGCCAGCAGCTCGTTCAGGGGACGGATCAGCTACGAGCAGTACTTC	CASSSFRGRISYEQYF
NA	many	TRBV29-1	14	TRBJ1-2	TGCAGCGCGCTCCCGTCAGGTTCCAGCTATGGCTACACCTTC	CSALPSGSSYGYTF